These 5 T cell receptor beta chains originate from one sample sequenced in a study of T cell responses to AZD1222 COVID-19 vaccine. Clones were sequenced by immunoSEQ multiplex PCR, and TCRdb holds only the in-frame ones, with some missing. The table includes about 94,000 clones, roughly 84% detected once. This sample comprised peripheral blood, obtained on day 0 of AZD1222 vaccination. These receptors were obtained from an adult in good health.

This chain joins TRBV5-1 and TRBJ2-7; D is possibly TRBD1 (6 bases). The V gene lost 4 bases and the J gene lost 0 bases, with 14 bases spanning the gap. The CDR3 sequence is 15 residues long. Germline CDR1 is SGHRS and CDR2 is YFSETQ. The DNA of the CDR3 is TGCGCCAGCAGCCGACTACAGGGTAGCTCCTACGAGCAGTACTTC. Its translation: CASSRLQGSSYEQYF.

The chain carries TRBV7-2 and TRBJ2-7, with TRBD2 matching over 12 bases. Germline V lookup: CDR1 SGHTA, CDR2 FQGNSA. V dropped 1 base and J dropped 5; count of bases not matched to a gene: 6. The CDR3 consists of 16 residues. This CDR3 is CASSLGASGGANEQYF. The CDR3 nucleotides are TGTGCCAGCAGCTTAGGAGCTAGCGGGGGGGCGAACGAGCAGTACTTC.

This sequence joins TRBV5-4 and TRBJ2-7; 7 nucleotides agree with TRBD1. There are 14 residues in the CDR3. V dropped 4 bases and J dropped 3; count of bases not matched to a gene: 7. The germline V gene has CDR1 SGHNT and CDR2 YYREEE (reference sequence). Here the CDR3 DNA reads TGTGCCAGCAGCCAACGACAGGGCAACTACGAGCAGTACTTC. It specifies CASSQRQGNYEQYF.

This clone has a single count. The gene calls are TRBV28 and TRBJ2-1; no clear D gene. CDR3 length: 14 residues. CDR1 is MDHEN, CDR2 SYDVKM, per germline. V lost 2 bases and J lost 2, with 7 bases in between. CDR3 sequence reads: CASSLAAPYNEQFF. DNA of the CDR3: TGTGCCAGCAGTTTAGCGGCGCCCTACAATGAGCAGTTCTTC.

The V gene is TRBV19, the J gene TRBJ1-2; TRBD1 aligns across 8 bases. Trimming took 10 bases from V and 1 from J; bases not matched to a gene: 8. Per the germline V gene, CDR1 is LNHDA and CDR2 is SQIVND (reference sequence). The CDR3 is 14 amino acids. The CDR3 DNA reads TGTGCCACCCACAGGGGGTCTCTTAACTATGGCTACACCTTC. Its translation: CATHRGSLNYGYTF.